This T cell receptor beta chain originates from a study of siplizumab effects on memory and regulatory T cells. Profiling relied on immunoSEQ multiplex PCR, and the TCRdb table lists in-frame clones only, not all of them. The table lists 110,000 or so clones, about 91% of them singletons. Study-wide results and limits: Proliferating CD4+ or CD8+ clones, roughly 75-95% of them, lacked an assignable naive or memory phenotype. Greater diversity than memory cells seemed evident in naive T cells, which also appeared to be major alloresponse contributors. Proliferating siplizumab-culture Treg suppressive function went unconfirmed. With siplizumab, cumulative frequency of CD4+ memory-derived alloreactive sequences dropped significantly.

In regard to this clone: Its antigen is unidentified.

From germline, CDR1 is SGHAT and CDR2 FQNNGV. This CDR3 is built from 15 residues. V was clipped by 5 bases and J by 3 bases; unmatched bases: 6. Input material: Tregs sorted from blood. This receptor was identified in a human donor in good health. V gene TRBV11-2 combines with J gene TRBJ2-1, with 8 bases fitting TRBD2. The CDR3 here is CASSPSGLVYNEQFF. The CDR3, as DNA: TGTGCCAGCAGCCCATCGGGACTAGTCTACAATGAGCAGTTCTTC.